The rows below give T cell receptor beta chains drawn from one sample of a study of beta chain features in type 1 diabetes. Repertoires were generated with immunoSEQ multiplex PCR, while TCRdb's copy carries only in-frame clones and drops some. This table holds 970,000 or so clones, 15% to 20% found once. Sequenced sample: naive CD4+ T cells from blood. The receptors stem from a woman aged 18-29 years in good health. Both conserved end residues are part of each CDR3. The D gene is left open where the match is weak. Rows give clone size only sometimes, using once, few, many, or a class for an expanded clone.

d_gene	v_gene	j_gene	abundance	CDR3nt	CDR3aa
.	TRBV10-3	TRBJ2-3	.	TGTGCCACCTCTGGAGGTGGATCTAGCACAGATACGCAGTATTTT	CATSGGGSSTDTQYF
TRBD2	TRBV6-5	TRBJ2-1	.	TGTGCCAGCAGTTACCCCGGGACTAGCGGGGAGCAGTTCTTC	CASSYPGTSGEQFF
TRBD1	TRBV7-2	TRBJ1-1	.	TGTGCCAGCAGCTTAGCCGGGACAGGATATGGTGAAGCTTTCTTT	CASSLAGTGYGEAFF
.	TRBV7-9	TRBJ1-2	few	TGTGCCAGCAGCCGCGAAGCAGGGCTGGACTATGGCTACACCTTC	CASSREAGLDYGYTF
TRBD1	TRBV29-1	TRBJ1-5	.	TGCAGCGTCTTTCTCTTGACAGGGGGTGTTGGATATAGCAATCAGCCCCAGCATTTT	CSVFLLTGGVGYSNQPQHF
TRBD1	TRBV7-2	TRBJ2-7	.	TGTGCCAGCAAAGATGACAGGGGATACTACGAGCAGTACTTC	CASKDDRGYYEQYF
.	TRBV18	TRBJ2-6	few	TGTGCCAGCTCACCCTCAAGTTCCTCTGGGGCCAACGTCCTGACTTTC	CASSPSSSSGANVLTF
TRBD2	TRBV19	TRBJ2-1	many	TGTGCCAGTAGTTTTAGCGGGAGCTCCTACAATGAGCAGTTCTTC	CASSFSGSSYNEQFF
.	TRBV11-2	TRBJ2-1	few	TGTGCCAGCAGCTTACAACTAGCTTATGAGCAGTTCTTC	CASSLQLAYEQFF
.	TRBV29-1	TRBJ2-5	.	TGCAGCGTTGAAGGTCGAGAGGGGGTAGAGACCCAGTACTTC	CSVEGREGVETQYF
.	TRBV7-9	TRBJ1-2	few	TGTGCCAGCAGCGGAGGGGGGAGCGCAGCTAACTATGGCTACACCTTC	CASSGGGSAANYGYTF
TRBD2	TRBV7-2	TRBJ2-5	.	TGTGCCAGCAGCTTAGTGGGGACTAGCCTGAGGGAGACCCAGTACTTC	CASSLVGTSLRETQYF
TRBD1	TRBV14	TRBJ1-2	.	TGTGCCAGCAGCCAAGTCCAGGGGGCCTATGGCTACACCTTC	CASSQVQGAYGYTF
TRBD2	TRBV6-5	TRBJ2-4	.	TGTGCCAGCAGCGGACTAGCGGGAAACATTCAGTACTTC	CASSGLAGNIQYF
TRBD1	TRBV28	TRBJ1-2	few	TGTGCCAGCTCGGACAGGGGGCGGTCAGATGGCTACACCTTC	CASSDRGRSDGYTF
.	TRBV15	TRBJ2-1	few	TGTGCCACCAGCAGAGACTCCCTCTCCTACAATGAGCAGTTCTTC	CATSRDSLSYNEQFF
TRBD1	TRBV11-2	TRBJ2-7	.	TGTGCCAGCAGCCGCGGACAGGGCGAGCAGTACTTC	CASSRGQGEQYF
.	TRBV7-9	TRBJ2-4	few	TGTGCCAGCAGCCGCTCGGGCAGTAAAAACATTCAGTACTTC	CASSRSGSKNIQYF
TRBD1	TRBV7-2	TRBJ2-6	few	TGTGCCAGCAGCCCCCCGGGACAGGGATCTTCTGGGGCCAACGTCCTGACTTTC	CASSPPGQGSSGANVLTF
.	TRBV10-3	TRBJ2-7	.	TGTGCCATCAGTAGAGAAGAAAGAGACAAGCAGTACTTC	CAISREERDKQYF
.	TRBV5-6	TRBJ2-7	few	TGTGCCAGCAGCTTGGATTCGGGACCAAGAAGGGAGGAGTACTTC	CASSLDSGPRREEYF
.	TRBV6-5	TRBJ1-1	.	TGTGCCAGCAGTTACGGGCGCAATACTAGAACCGAAGCTTTCTTT	CASSYGRNTRTEAFF
.	TRBV4-3	TRBJ1-1	few	TGCGCCAGCAGCCAATCTGGGGGAGGGGCGTATACTGAAGCTTTCTTT	CASSQSGGGAYTEAFF
.	TRBV5-1	TRBJ2-1	.	TGCGCCAGCAGCTTGGCCCAAAGCGGCCAAAGCGGGGAGCAGTTCTTC	CASSLAQSGQSGEQFF
.	TRBV29-1	TRBJ2-1	.	TGCAGCGTCCTCAAGTCGGGCAGGCAGTTCTTC	CSVLKSGRQFF
.	TRBV9	TRBJ2-1	few	TGTGCCAGCAGCTACCTGAGGAAGTCGGTCGGCTCGGCATACAATGAGCAGTTCTTC	CASSYLRKSVGSAYNEQFF
.	TRBV18	TRBJ2-3	.	TGTGCCAGCTCACCACGCTTCGGACAGAAAACTAGCACAGATACGCAGTATTTT	CASSPRFGQKTSTDTQYF
TRBD2	TRBV7-2	TRBJ2-5	.	TGTGCCAGCAAGCCGGGACTAGCGGGAGAGACCCAGTACTTC	CASKPGLAGETQYF
.	TRBV2	TRBJ1-2	few	TGTGCCAGCAGTGAAGTGAGGGGCGCGAGCTATGGCTACACCTTC	CASSEVRGASYGYTF
TRBD1	TRBV5-6	TRBJ1-5	.	TGTGCCAGCAGCCGAACCCAGGGGGAACCGCCCAATCAGCCCCAGCATTTT	CASSRTQGEPPNQPQHF
.	TRBV5-1	TRBJ2-3	.	TGCGCCAGCAGCTTGGCCCGCCTACGAGAGCCCGCAGATACGCAGTATTTT	CASSLARLREPADTQYF
.	TRBV19	TRBJ1-2	.	TGTGCCAGTAGTATCGGGCCCCGACGGAAGAATGGCTACACCTTC	CASSIGPRRKNGYTF
.	TRBV2	TRBJ1-1	few	TGTGCCAGCAGTGAAGCCCGGGCCCGGAAGGCTTTCTTT	CASSEARARKAFF
.	TRBV7-2	TRBJ2-7	.	TGTGCCAGCAGCTTACGAGAACTTGCCTACGAGCAGTACTTC	CASSLRELAYEQYF
.	TRBV11-1	TRBJ2-3	.	TGTGCCAGCAGCTTATCTCGGGGGGCCGTAGATACGCAGTATTTT	CASSLSRGAVDTQYF
TRBD2	TRBV10-3	TRBJ2-2	.	TGTGCCATCAGGGGGACTAGCGTACACACCGGGGAGCTGTTTTTT	CAIRGTSVHTGELFF
TRBD1	TRBV2	TRBJ1-1	.	TGTGCCAGCAGTCGACAGACAGGGCTGAACACTGAAGCTTTCTTT	CASSRQTGLNTEAFF
.	TRBV29-1	TRBJ2-1	.	TGCAGCGTGAACGGAGCGGTTACCTACAATGAGCAGTTCTTC	CSVNGAVTYNEQFF
TRBD1	TRBV4-1	TRBJ2-5	.	TGCGCCAGCAGCCAACGAACCTGGGGACAGGGCAAAGAGACCCAGTACTTC	CASSQRTWGQGKETQYF
.	TRBV5-1	TRBJ2-7	few	TGCGCCACCAGAACCGGGACTGGAACCTACGAGCAGTACTTC	CATRTGTGTYEQYF
.	TRBV27	TRBJ1-5	.	TGTGCCAGCAGTACTACAGGGAACGTAGGACCCCAGCATTTT	CASSTTGNVGPQHF
.	TRBV4-2	TRBJ2-2	.	TGTGCCAGCAGCGCTCGACGTGGCGGGGAGCTGTTTTTT	CASSARRGGELFF
TRBD2	TRBV18	TRBJ2-7	.	TGTGCCAGCTCCCCGGGACTAGCTAAACTCCACGAGCAGTACTTC	CASSPGLAKLHEQYF
.	TRBV6-1	TRBJ2-1	few	TGTGCCAGCAGTGTACTCTCCAATGAGCAGTTCTTC	CASSVLSNEQFF
.	TRBV5-4	TRBJ2-1	few	TGTGCCAGCAGCCGTGGACAGCCAAAATACAATGAGCAGTTCTTC	CASSRGQPKYNEQFF
.	TRBV10-3	TRBJ2-3	.	TGTGCCATCAGTGGAAGGGGGATAAGCACAGATACGCAGTATTTT	CAISGRGISTDTQYF
.	TRBV18	TRBJ2-1	.	TGTGCCAGCTCACCACCACAGGTGGACGATGAGCAGTTCTTC	CASSPPQVDDEQFF
TRBD2	TRBV5-1	TRBJ2-1	few	TGCGCCAGTGGGAATAGCGGGAGCTCCTACAATGAGCAGTTCTTC	CASGNSGSSYNEQFF
.	TRBV19	TRBJ2-7	.	TGTGCCAGTAGCTCCCCGGGGATTTCCGAGCAGTACTTC	CASSSPGISEQYF
TRBD1	TRBV5-6	TRBJ2-1	few	TGTGCCAGCAGTCGAGAGACAGGGAGCTCCTACAATGAGCAGTTCTTC	CASSRETGSSYNEQFF
.	TRBV19	TRBJ2-4	.	TGTGCCAGTAGTCGCGGTAGCGGCAAAAACATTCAGTACTTC	CASSRGSGKNIQYF
.	TRBV6-6	TRBJ2-4	.	TGTGCCAGCAGTTACCGTCCGGGGGCCAAAGACATTCAGTACTTC	CASSYRPGAKDIQYF
.	TRBV7-2	TRBJ1-1	few	TGTGCCAGCAGCTTAGTGGCGGGGGAAGCTTTCTTT	CASSLVAGEAFF
.	TRBV4-2	TRBJ2-5	few	TGTGCCAGCAGCCAAGATCAAGGGTTGGAGACCCAGTACTTC	CASSQDQGLETQYF
.	TRBV6-6	TRBJ2-1	few	TGTGCCAGCAGTTACTCCGTGAGAGAGAACGGTGAGCAGTTCTTC	CASSYSVRENGEQFF
.	TRBV5-1	TRBJ2-2	.	TGCGCCAGCAGCTTGCGAACAGGCGCGAACACCGGGGAGCTGTTTTTT	CASSLRTGANTGELFF
TRBD1	TRBV5-5	TRBJ2-2	.	TGTGCCAGCAGCTCGGGACAGCACACCGGGGAGCTGTTTTTT	CASSSGQHTGELFF
.	TRBV5-1	TRBJ2-1	.	TGCGCCAGCAGCTTGAGCGGGGAGCAGTTCTTC	CASSLSGEQFF